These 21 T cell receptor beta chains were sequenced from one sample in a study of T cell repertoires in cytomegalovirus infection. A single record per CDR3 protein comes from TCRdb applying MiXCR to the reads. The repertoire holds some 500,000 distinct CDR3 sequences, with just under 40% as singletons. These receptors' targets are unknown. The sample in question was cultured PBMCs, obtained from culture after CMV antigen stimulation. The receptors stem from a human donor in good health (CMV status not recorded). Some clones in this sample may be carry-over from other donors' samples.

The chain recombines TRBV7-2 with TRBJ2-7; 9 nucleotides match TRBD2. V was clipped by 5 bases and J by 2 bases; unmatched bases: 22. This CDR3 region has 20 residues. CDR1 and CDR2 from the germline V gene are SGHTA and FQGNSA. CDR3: CASSRPNGREGGGDAYEQYF. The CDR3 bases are TGTGCCAGCAGCCGGCCAAACGGGCGGGAGGGTGGGGGGGATGCCTACGAGCAGTACTTC.

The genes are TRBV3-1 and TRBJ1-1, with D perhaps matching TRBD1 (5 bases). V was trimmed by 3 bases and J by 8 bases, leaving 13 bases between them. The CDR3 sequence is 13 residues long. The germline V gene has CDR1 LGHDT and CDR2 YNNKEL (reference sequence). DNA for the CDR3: TGTGCCAGCAGCCAGGGGGGTTACCGCGAAGCTTTCTTT. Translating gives CASSQGGYREAFF. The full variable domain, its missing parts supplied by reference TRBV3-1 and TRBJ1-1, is DTAVSQTPKYLVTQMGNDKSIKCEQNLGHDTMYWYKQDSKKFLKIMFSYNNKELIINETVPNRFSPKSPDKAHLNLHINSLELGDSAVYFCASSQGGYREAFFGQGTRLTVV.

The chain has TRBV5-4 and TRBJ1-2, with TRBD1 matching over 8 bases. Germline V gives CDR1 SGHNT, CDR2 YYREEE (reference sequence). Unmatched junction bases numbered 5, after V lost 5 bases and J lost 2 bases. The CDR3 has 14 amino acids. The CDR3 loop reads CASRSGTGNYGYTF. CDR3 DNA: TGTGCCAGCAGAAGCGGGACAGGAAACTATGGCTACACCTTC.

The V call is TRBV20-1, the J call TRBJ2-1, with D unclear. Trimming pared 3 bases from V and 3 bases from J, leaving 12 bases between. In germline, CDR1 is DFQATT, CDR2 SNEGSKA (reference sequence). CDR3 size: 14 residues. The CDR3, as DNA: TGCAGTGCTAGCCGGTCGGGTCTCTACAATGAGCAGTTCTTC. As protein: CSASRSGLYNEQFF.

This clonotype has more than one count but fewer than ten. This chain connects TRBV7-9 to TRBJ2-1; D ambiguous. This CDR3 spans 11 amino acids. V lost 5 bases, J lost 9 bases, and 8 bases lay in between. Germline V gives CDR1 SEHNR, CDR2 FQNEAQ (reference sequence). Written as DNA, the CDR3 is TGTGCCAGCAGCCCCAGCCGTGAGCAGTTCTTC. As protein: CASSPSREQFF.

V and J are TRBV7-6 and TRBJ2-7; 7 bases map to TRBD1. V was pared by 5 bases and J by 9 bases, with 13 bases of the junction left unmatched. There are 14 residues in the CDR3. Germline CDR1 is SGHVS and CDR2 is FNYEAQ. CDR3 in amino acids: CASSRGGSGDVQYF. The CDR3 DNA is TGTGCCAGCAGCCGAGGGGGCAGCGGAGACGTGCAGTACTTC.

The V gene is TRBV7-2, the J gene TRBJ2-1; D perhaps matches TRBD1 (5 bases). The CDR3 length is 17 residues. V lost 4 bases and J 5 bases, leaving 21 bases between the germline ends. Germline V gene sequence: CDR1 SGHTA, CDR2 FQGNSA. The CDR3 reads CASSSPLGAAANNEQFF. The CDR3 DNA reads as TGTGCCAGCAGCTCCCCATTAGGGGCGGCGGCAAACAATGAGCAGTTCTTC.

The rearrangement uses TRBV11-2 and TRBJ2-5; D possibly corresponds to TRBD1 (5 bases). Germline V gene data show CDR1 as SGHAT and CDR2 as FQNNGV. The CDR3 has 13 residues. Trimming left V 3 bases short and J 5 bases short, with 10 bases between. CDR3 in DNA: TGTGCCAGCAGCTTCGGACAATCTGAGACCCAGTACTTC. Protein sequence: CASSFGQSETQYF. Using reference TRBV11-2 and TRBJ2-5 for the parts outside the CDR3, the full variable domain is EAGVAQSPRYKIIEKRQSVAFWCNPISGHATLYWYQQILGQGPKLLIQFQNNGVVDDSQLPKDRFSAERLKGVDSTLKIQPAKLEDSAVYLCASSFGQSETQYFGPGTRLLVL.

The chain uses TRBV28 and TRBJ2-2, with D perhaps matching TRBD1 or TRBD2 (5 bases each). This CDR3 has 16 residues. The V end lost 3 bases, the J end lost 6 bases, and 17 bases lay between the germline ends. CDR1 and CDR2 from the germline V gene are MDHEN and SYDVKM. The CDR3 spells CASSFLDGAPAGELFF. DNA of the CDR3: TGTGCCAGCAGTTTCCTTGACGGGGCACCGGCCGGGGAGCTGTTTTTT.

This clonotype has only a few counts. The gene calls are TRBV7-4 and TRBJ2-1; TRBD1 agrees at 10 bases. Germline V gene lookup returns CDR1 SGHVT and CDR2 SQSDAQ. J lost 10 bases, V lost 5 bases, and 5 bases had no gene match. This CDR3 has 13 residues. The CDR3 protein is CASSPGTGDEQFF. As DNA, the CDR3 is TGTGCCAGCAGCCCTGGGACAGGGGACGAGCAGTTCTTC.

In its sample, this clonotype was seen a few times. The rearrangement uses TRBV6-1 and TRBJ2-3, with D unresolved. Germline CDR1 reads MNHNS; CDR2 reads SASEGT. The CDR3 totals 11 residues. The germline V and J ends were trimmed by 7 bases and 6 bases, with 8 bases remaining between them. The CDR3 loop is CASTTADTQYF. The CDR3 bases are TGTGCCAGCACCACAGCCGATACGCAGTATTTT.

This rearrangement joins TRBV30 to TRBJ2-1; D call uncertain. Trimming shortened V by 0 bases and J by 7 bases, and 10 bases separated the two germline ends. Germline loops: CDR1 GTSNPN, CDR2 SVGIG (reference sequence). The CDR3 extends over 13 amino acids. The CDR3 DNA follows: TGTGCCTGGAGTGTGACTTTCGCGAATGAGCAGTTCTTC. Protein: CAWSVTFANEQFF. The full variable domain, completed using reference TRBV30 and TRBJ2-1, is SQTIHQWPATLVQPVGSPLSLECTVEGTSNPNLYWYRQAAGRGLQLLFYSVGIGQISSEVPQNLSASRPQDRQFILSSKKLLLSDSGFYLCAWSVTFANEQFFGPGTRLTVL.

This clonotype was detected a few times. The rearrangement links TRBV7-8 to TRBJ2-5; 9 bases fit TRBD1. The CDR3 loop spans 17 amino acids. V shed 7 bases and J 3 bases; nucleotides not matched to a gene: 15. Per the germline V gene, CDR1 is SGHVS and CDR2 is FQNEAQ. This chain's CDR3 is CASTGTGSVSKEETQYF. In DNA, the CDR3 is TGTGCCAGCACGGGGACAGGGTCTGTCAGCAAAGAAGAGACCCAGTACTTC.

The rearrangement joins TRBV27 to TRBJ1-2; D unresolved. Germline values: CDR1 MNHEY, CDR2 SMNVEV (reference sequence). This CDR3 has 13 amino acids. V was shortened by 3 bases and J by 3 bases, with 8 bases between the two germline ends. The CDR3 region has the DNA TGTGCCAGCAGTTTGACGGCGCACTATGGCTACACCTTC. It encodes CASSLTAHYGYTF.

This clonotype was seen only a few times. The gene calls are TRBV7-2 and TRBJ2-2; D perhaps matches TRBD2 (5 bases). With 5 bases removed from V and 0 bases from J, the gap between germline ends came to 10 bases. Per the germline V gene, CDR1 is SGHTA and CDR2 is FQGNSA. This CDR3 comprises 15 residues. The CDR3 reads CASSPDYTNTGELFF. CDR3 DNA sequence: TGTGCCAGCAGCCCCGACTATACGAACACCGGGGAGCTGTTTTTT. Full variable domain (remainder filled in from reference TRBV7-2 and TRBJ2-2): GAGVSQSPSNKVTEKGKDVELRCDPISGHTALYWYRQSLGQGLEFLIYFQGNSAPDKSGLPSDRFSAERTGGSVSTLTIQRTQQEDSAVYLCASSPDYTNTGELFFGEGSRLTVL.

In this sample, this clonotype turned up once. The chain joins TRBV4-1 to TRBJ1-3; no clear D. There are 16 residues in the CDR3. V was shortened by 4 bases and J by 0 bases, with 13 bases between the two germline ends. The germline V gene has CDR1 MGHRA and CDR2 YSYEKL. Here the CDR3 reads CASSLDQLLSGNTIYF. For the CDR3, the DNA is TGCGCCAGCAGCCTCGACCAACTCCTCTCTGGAAACACCATATATTTT.

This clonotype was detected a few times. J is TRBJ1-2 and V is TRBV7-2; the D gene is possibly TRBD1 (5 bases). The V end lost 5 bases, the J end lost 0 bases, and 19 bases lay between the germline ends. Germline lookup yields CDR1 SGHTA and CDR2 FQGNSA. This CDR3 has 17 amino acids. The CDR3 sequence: CASSQTMVPGPNYGYTF. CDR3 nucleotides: TGTGCCAGCAGCCAGACAATGGTTCCGGGACCTAACTATGGCTACACCTTC.

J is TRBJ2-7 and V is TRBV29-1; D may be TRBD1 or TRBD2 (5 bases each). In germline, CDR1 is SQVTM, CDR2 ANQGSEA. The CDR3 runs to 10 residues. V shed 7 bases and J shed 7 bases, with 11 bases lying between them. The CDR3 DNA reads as TGCAGCGCTCGCGAGGGGGAGCAGTACTTC. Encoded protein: CSAREGEQYF.

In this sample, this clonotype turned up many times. This CDR3 is CASSLVGGGDTQYF. The CDR3 DNA sequence: TGTGCCAGCAGCTTAGTAGGGGGAGGAGATACGCAGTATTTT. The chain carries TRBV7-2 and TRBJ2-3; TRBD1 or TRBD2 may be the D gene (6 bases each). The CDR3 length is 14 residues. In germline, CDR1 is SGHTA, CDR2 FQGNSA. V shed 1 base and J shed 5 bases, with 10 bases lying between them.

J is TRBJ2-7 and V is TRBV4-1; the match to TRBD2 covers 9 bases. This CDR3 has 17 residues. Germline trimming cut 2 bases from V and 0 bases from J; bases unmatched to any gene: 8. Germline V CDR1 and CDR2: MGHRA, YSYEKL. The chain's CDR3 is CASSQTEVSGSSYEQYF. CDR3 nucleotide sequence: TGCGCCAGCAGCCAAACCGAGGTTAGCGGGAGCTCCTACGAGCAGTACTTC.

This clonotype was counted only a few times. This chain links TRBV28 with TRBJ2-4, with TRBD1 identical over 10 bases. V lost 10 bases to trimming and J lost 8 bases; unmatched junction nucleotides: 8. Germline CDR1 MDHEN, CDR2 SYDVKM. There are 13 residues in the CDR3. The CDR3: CATEDRGPDIQYF. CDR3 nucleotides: TGTGCCACCGAAGACAGGGGGCCGGACATTCAGTACTTC.